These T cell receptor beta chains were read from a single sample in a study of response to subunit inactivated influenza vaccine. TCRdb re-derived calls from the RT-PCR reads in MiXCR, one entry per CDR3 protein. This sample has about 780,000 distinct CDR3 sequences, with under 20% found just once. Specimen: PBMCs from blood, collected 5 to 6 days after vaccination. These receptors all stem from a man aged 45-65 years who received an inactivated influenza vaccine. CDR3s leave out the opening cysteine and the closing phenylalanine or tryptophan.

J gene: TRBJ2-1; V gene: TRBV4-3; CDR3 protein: ASSQNRPREQF
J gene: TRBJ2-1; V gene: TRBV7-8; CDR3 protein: ASRAGEGSYNEQF
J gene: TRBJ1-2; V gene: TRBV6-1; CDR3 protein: ASSARTLDRGDGYT
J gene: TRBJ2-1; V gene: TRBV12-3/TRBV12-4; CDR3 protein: ASSQTSGGRNEQF
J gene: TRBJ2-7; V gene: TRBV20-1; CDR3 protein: SATLRGKLYEQY
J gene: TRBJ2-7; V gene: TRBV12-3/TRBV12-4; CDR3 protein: ASGPGTTYEQY
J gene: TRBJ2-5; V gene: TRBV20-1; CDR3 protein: SARDYRRLAGQETQY
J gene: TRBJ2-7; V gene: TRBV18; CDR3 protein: ASSPPLTGQTYEQY
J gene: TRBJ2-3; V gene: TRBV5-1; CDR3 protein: ASSLVPSGGPLEGDTQY
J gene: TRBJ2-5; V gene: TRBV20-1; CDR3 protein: SARVPLAVNQETQY
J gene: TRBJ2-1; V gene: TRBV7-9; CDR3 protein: ASSLPLRNEQF
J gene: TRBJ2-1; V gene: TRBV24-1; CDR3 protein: ATSDQGLAGGYEQF
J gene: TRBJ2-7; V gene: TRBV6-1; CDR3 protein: ASRGTGGVYEQY
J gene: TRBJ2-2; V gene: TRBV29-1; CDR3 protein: SAGVNRGLNTGELF
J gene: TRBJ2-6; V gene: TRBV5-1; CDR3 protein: ASIGSTYSGANVLT
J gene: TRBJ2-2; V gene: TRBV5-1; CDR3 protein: ASSLVGQGAVGELF
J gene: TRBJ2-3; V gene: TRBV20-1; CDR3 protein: SARASGGITDTQY
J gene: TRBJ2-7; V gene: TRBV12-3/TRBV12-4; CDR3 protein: ASSFHVPYEQY
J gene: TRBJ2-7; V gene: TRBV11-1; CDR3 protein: ASSLKGVSEQY
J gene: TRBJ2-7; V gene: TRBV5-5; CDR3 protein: ASSYTTWADYEQY
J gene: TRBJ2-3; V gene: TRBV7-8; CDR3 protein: ASSPISGTGGGRDTQY
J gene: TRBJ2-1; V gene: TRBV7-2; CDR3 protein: ASSLAGRVVNEQF
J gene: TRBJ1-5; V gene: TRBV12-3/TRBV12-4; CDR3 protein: ASSQTPQPQH
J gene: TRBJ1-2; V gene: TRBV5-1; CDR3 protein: ASSPSWGYGYT